The present T cell receptor (beta chain) was sequenced within a study of T-cell memory formation after mild COVID-19. Notes on the study in general: Day 37-peaking second-wave clones had unconfirmed SARS-CoV-2 specificity.

The CDR3 sequence is 14 residues long. V lost 3 bases and J 1 base, leaving 10 bases between the germline ends. Germline V CDR1 and CDR2: SGDLS, YYNGEE. This clonotype was seen only a few times. The antigen is not known. TCRdb reprocessed the 5' RACE reads via MiXCR and lists one record per CDR3 protein. Here the sample spans approximately 190,000 distinct CDR3 sequences, around 18% being singletons. The genes are TRBV9 and TRBJ1-1, with D tentatively TRBD1 (5 bases). The receptor comes from an adult woman who had mild COVID-19 (a few samples of this study predate the infection). Cell type and time point are not known. Sequences were obtained from PBMCs or a T cell subset sorted from them (not recorded which). The CDR3 DNA follows: TGTGCCAGCAGCGCCCAGACAGCGAACACTGAAGCTTTCTTT. Translated: CASSAQTANTEAFF. The variable domain in full, completed from reference TRBV9 and TRBJ1-1, reads DSGVTQTPKHLITATGQRVTLRCSPRSGDLSVYWYQQSLDQGLQFLIQYYNGEERAKGNILERFSAQQFPDLHSELNLSSLELGDSALYFCASSAQTANTEAFFGQGTRLTVV.